The 9 T cell receptor beta chains below all came from one sample that was sequenced in a study of blood T cell repertoires in COVID-19 (dated by TCRdb to about 2020). The library was produced with the immunoSEQ multiplex PCR assay. TCRdb limited this immuneACCESS table to in-frame rearrangements with V and J called. A share of clones is missing; checked studies link under half to unresolved V genes, and the rest is unexplained. The sample records 200,000 to 300,000 clones, approximately 81% of which are singletons. The ten top clones hold under 5.5% of the sample. Sequenced input: peripheral blood. All receptors derive from a man aged 55 to 69 with acute or convalescent COVID-19.

The rearrangement uses TRBV28 and TRBJ2-5; D may be TRBD2 (6 bases). V was cut by 2 bases and J by 9 bases, with 10 bases left in between. This CDR3 comprises 12 residues. Germline-derived CDR1 and CDR2 are MDHEN and SYDVKM. The CDR3 here is CASSLVWGAQYF. The CDR3 DNA sequence: TGTGCCAGCAGTTTAGTGTGGGGGGCCCAGTACTTC.

The chain employs TRBV5-1 and TRBJ2-2, with TRBD2 as a possible D gene (5 bases). The V end was cut by 2 bases, the J end by 5 bases, with 7 bases between. The germline gives CDR1 SGHRS, CDR2 YFSETQ. The CDR3 is 13 residues long. The chain's CDR3 is CASSLAETGELFF. CDR3 bases: TGCGCCAGCAGCTTAGCGGAGACCGGGGAGCTGTTTTTT.

This rearrangement joins TRBV7-2 to TRBJ2-2, with D hard to call. Trimming took off 2 bases at V and 5 bases at J, with 6 bases between the two ends. The length of the CDR3 is 13 residues. Germline-derived CDR1 and CDR2 are SGHTA and FQGNSA. CDR3 DNA sequence: TGTGCCAGCAGCTTATTTCTAACCGGGGAGCTGTTTTTT. Translating it yields CASSLFLTGELFF. Filled out from reference TRBV7-2 and TRBJ2-2, the complete variable domain reads GAGVSQSPSNKVTEKGKDVELRCDPISGHTALYWYRQSLGQGLEFLIYFQGNSAPDKSGLPSDRFSAERTGGSVSTLTIQRTQQEDSAVYLCASSLFLTGELFFGEGSRLTVL.

The chain links TRBV5-6 to TRBJ2-2; possibly TRBD1 for D (6 bases). The V end was cut by 6 bases, the J end by 3 bases, with 12 bases between. Per the germline V gene, CDR1 is SGHDT and CDR2 is YYEEEE. The CDR3 extends over 14 amino acids. The CDR3 sequence: CASTPDSYTGELFF. CDR3 DNA: TGTGCCAGCACTCCGGACAGCTACACCGGGGAGCTGTTTTTT.

The V call is TRBV28, the J call TRBJ2-5, with D tentatively TRBD1 (6 bases). CDR1 is MDHEN, CDR2 SYDVKM, per germline. The V end lost 5 bases, the J end lost 7 bases, and 17 bases lay between the germline ends. The CDR3 runs to 14 residues. The CDR3 spells CASSSGQLVWTQYF. The DNA for the CDR3 is TGTGCCAGCAGTAGCGGACAGCTTGTTTGGACCCAGTACTTC.

This sequence joins TRBV7-2 and TRBJ2-1; possible D gene TRBD2, 5 bases. Trimming removed 5 bases from V and 6 bases from J, with 14 bases in between. CDR3 length: 14 residues. Germline lookup yields CDR1 SGHTA and CDR2 FQGNSA. The CDR3 protein is CASSRGFKGNEQFF. In DNA, the CDR3 is TGTGCCAGCAGCCGGGGTTTTAAGGGCAATGAGCAGTTCTTC.

The CDR3 bases are TGTGCCAGCAGCGTCACTAGCGGGAGTTCCTCCGTCGAGCAGTACTTC. Protein: CASSVTSGSSSVEQYF. This rearrangement joins TRBV7-2 to TRBJ2-7; 11 bases agree with TRBD2. The V and J ends lost 5 bases and 6 bases, in that order; junction bases with no gene match: 12. Germline V gives CDR1 SGHTA, CDR2 FQGNSA. The CDR3 is 16 amino acids.

The chain carries TRBV5-1 and TRBJ2-2; 7 bases are a match to TRBD2. Trimming took 6 bases from V and 3 from J; bases not matched to a gene: 11. The CDR3 has 16 amino acids. Germline loops: CDR1 SGHRS, CDR2 YFSETQ. The CDR3 loop is CASKPSGREYTGELFF. CDR3 nucleotide sequence: TGCGCCAGCAAGCCCTCAGGGCGGGAGTACACCGGGGAGCTGTTTTTT.

The gene calls are TRBV13 and TRBJ2-2, with 9 bases aligning to TRBD1. Germline-derived CDR1 and CDR2 are PRHDT and FYEKMQ (reference sequence). This CDR3 spans 16 amino acids. The trim removed 5 bases at V and 5 bases at J, leaving 9 bases unmatched. The CDR3 region has the DNA TGTGCCAGCAGCGAAACCGGGACAGGGCGGACCGGGGAGCTGTTTTTT. It specifies CASSETGTGRTGELFF.